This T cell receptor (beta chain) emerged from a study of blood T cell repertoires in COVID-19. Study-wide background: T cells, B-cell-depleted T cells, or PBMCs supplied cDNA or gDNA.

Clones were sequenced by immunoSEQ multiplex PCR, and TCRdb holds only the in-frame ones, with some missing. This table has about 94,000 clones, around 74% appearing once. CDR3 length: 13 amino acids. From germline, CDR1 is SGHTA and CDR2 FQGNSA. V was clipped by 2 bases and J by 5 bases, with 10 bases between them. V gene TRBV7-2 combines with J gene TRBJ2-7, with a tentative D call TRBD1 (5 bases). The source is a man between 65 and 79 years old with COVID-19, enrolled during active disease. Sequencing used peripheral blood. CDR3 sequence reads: CASSLLTGHEQYF. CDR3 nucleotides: TGTGCCAGCAGCTTATTAACAGGCCACGAGCAGTACTTC.